This T cell receptor (beta chain) was captured by sequencing in a study of cytomegalovirus exposure and HLA in healthy donors (dated by TCRdb to the late 2010s). As for the study more broadly: An earlier analysis of around 600 of the donors reported about 250 Gb of sequence data and roughly 110 million unique TCR beta sequences from 150 million to 200 million T cells. The T cell repertoires of around 670 subjects were profiled by immunosequencing and related to cytomegalovirus serostatus. Rather than using new phenotypic data, the later analysis identified candidate immune exposures from TCR beta sequences and from how often those sequences occurred across donors. Every discovery cohort repertoire had been produced on one sequencing platform. The study combined high-throughput TCR immunosequencing, statistical association of individual TCRs with disease status, and machine learning to predict cytomegalovirus infection status. Typing coverage differed by locus: A, B, C, DRB1 and DQB1 were typed in roughly 620-630 donors, DQA1 in about 560, DPA1 in around 600, and DPB1 in around 440. Besides the first cohort of 666 subjects, a separate validation cohort made up of 90 to 150 different subjects was used. The aim of the study was to test whether cataloging public T cell receptors could identify signatures of past pathogen exposure. A later analysis re-examined previously published TCR beta repertoires from hundreds of donors and added high-resolution HLA genotyping to investigate patterns of TCR occurrence. Donor age, sex, ethnicity and CMV serostatus were compiled alongside the repertoire data. Among the approximately 400 genotyped donors, about 83% belonged to the genetic ancestry cluster associated with self-reported Caucasian donors. An early release that covered roughly 600 HLA-typed donors contained approximately 300 gigabases of sequencing data and tens of millions of unique TCR sequences. An earlier analysis of around 580 of the donors used high-throughput TCR beta sequencing to judge whether each TCR beta V gene segment behaved as functional or pseudogenic. About five DR-DQ haplotypes were treated as single units for association and clustering because of strong linkage in the cohort. A later genetic analysis took genome-wide SNP genotypes for about three fifths of the roughly 670 donors and used that subset as a discovery cohort. Class I and class II HLA loci were covered by the typing at four-digit resolution. Among about 360 genotyped donors of the cohort, an average of approximately 240,000 unique TCR beta nucleotide sequences were sequenced per donor, about a sixth of them non-productive. Points the paper makes about the study in general: Immune exposure information for the cohort was limited to CMV serostatus. In a later analysis, HLA-associated TCR beta chains showed more clonal expansion and lower generation probabilities than non-associated chains that were equally common. Several of the top co-occurrence clusters appeared to be linked to parvovirus B19, influenza, CMV and Epstein-Barr virus, according to a later analysis. Specific HLA alleles were associated with over 15,000 TCR beta sequences at a false discovery rate of 0.05 in a later analysis. In a later genetic analysis, a missense DCLRE1C variant was associated with V-gene and J-gene trimming of TCR beta chains, and the association was replicated in an independent cohort. In both the original and validation cohorts, the classifier was reported to diagnose cytomegalovirus status with high specificity and sensitivity. The study gave a list of about 170 TCR beta chains associated with cytomegalovirus. Most TCR sequences were seen in very few donors, while some public TCRs were found in many individuals. The presence/absence analyses assumed that sequencing depth was roughly uniform across donors, and that assumption may not be true. Because counts were too low, approximately 15 rarely observed V segments, including chromosome 9 orphons, were excluded from the earlier analysis of about 500 of the donors. Strong co-occurrence of HLA alleles, especially DR and DQ, made assigning TCR associations to individual alleles difficult. In an earlier analysis of a few hundred of the donors, most TCR beta V segments were observed in productive rearrangements about 87% or about 30% of the time, broadly matching IMGT annotations. Because HLA typing was missing for some donors at each locus, association tests included only the typed subset. The cohort was sequenced for TCR beta chains only, and without alpha or paired-chain data the features that could be detected were limited. In vitro tests confirmed that a few of the cytomegalovirus-associated TCR beta chains recognize cytomegalovirus antigens. A later analysis found that most CMV-associated TCR beta chains appeared HLA-restricted, with HLA associations seemingly driven largely by CMV exposure. According to a later analysis, TCR association rates differed among HLA loci, with DRB1 alleles showing the most associated TCRs and HLA-C alleles showing the fewest. Because the 87-base-pair reads could not distinguish some IMGT-functional V segments, including TRBV6-2 and TRBV6-3, those segments were excluded. A further reported finding was that TCR beta sequences accurately predicted the HLA-A and HLA-B alleles for most subjects in the first cohort. It was suggested by the authors that the approach could potentially be generalized to other disease states and immunological phenotypes. A group of highly shared sequence variants was considered likely to be a technical artifact of the sequencing pipeline. Correlated functional status among segregating V segments might reflect linkage disequilibrium, but an unknown experimental factor could not be ruled out. In a later genetic analysis, fewer N-insertions in productive TCRs were reported among donors in an Asian-associated ancestry cluster than the roughly 640-donor mean.

The library was made by the immunoSEQ multiplex PCR assay. The multiplex PCR relied on a mix of 60 forward primers for TCR Vbeta segments and 13 reverse primers for TCR Jbeta segments. Amplification of the CDR3 region of rearranged TCR beta genes was performed with a multiplex PCR assay on genomic DNA. The Illumina HiSeq System was used to sequence the amplified TCR beta libraries as 87-base-pair reads. The authors processed their data as follows. A later analysis tallied 75 million to 95 million unique TCR beta chains across the 666 repertoires, and about 12 million of those chains were shared by two or more donors. Raw reads were error-corrected and collapsed into unique sequences with a nearest-neighbor algorithm that merged closely related sequences to remove PCR and sequencing errors. CDR3 sequences were aligned to IMGT reference sequences to assign V, D and J gene segments. For a sequence to be retained, a match of at least six nucleotides to both a V gene segment and a J gene segment was required. A rearrangement counted as productive if the CDR3 had no stop codons and remained in frame with V and J, and every other rearrangement counted as non-productive. CDR3 was defined according to IMGT convention as the region running from the second conserved V-encoded cysteine to the conserved J-encoded phenylalanine. In an earlier analysis of 587 of the donors, sequences lacking an unambiguous match to a single V gene segment were excluded. In an earlier analysis of a few hundred of the donors, V segments were called functional above 56.7% productive rearrangements and were called segregating when the between-donor standard deviation exceeded 5%. A statistical classification framework was built to diagnose cytomegalovirus status from the catalog of TCR beta chain sequences. In a later analysis, TCR nucleotide sequences were compared against IMGT/GENE-DB human TR gene sequences so that V and J genes could be assigned. Using the TCRdist pipeline, a later analysis assigned CDR3 sequences along with most-parsimonious VDJ recombination scenarios. In a later analysis, every TCR beta chain was defined by the combination of its CDR3 amino acid sequence and its V-gene family, and reads without a unique V-gene family were dropped. In a later analysis, several hundred highly shared, low-generation-probability nucleotide sequences were removed to address suspected cross-contamination and a sequencing artifact. In a later analysis, a clonal expansion index was calculated for each public chain from normalized within-repertoire ranks of inferred template counts. In a later analysis, generation probabilities were computed using a VDJ recombination model fitted to out-of-frame rearrangements, and the results were checked against IGoR. In a later analysis, hypergeometric tests were used to score TCR-TCR, TCR-HLA and TCR-CMV co-occurrence, with a repertoire-size bias correction applied to TCR pairs. To estimate false discovery rates, a later analysis permuted the HLA or CMV assignments 20 times. A later analysis grouped co-occurring TCRs with DBSCAN, adding TCRdist sequence similarity when clustering within HLA-allele-positive subsets. Co-occurrence clustering excluded repertoires with fewer than 30,000 or more than 120,000 public chains, plus five with anomalous nucleotide sharing. Imported from immuneACCESS, the table was reduced by TCRdb to in-frame sequences with V and J called. These copies leave out some clones; in studies compared against another copy, an unresolved V gene accounts for under half, and the cause of the remainder is not known. V and J calls and clone size are copied from that table; D and trimming were computed from the DNA. The sample table shows about 190,000 clones, and just under 75% are seen once. The leading ten clones occupy approximately 4.6% of the sample.

Concerning this clone itself: Its antigen target is currently unknown. No much larger clone is present one base from it, and per-base qualities are unavailable. Additional DNA sequences in this sample encode the identical CDR3.

Relative to germline, V is missing 1 base and J is missing 7 bases, with 1 base of the junction outside any gene match. For CDR1 and CDR2, the germline V gene (reference sequence) lists LNHNV and YYDKDF. From the cysteine through the phenylalanine, the CDR3 covers 12 amino acids. Of all the DNA, just the CDR3 is kept, 36 bases in frame from base 1. The cohort was made up of about 670 healthy bone marrow donors. All cohort members were sampled while nominally healthy, although unrecorded immune exposures were likely present. The donor was CMV seropositive and was included in the group of some 290 seropositive cohort members. A peripheral blood sample was collected from each donor, and TCR beta sequencing was performed on peripheral blood mononuclear cells. The Qiagen DNeasy Blood Extraction Kit was used to extract genomic DNA from the blood cell samples.

Sequenced sample: PBMCs. The V gene is TRBV15 and the J gene is TRBJ2-7, with 7 junctional bases fitting TRBD1. This receptor was obtained from a young man in good health and CMV-seropositive. The CDR3 here reads CATSRAGGEQYF. The DNA sequence follows: TGTGCCACCAGCAGAGCAGGGGGTGAGCAGTACTTC.